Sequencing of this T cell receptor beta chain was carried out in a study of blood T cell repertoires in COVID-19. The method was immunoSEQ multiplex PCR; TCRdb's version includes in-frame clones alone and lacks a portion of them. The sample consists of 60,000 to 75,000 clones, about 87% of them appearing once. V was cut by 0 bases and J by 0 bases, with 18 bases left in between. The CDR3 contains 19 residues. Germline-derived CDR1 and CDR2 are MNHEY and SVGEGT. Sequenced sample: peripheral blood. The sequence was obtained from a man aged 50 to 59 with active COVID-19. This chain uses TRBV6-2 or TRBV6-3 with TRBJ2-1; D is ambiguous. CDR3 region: CASSYSPLQRVSSYNEQFF. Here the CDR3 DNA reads TGTGCCAGCAGTTACTCGCCGTTGCAGCGAGTTAGCTCCTACAATGAGCAGTTCTTC.